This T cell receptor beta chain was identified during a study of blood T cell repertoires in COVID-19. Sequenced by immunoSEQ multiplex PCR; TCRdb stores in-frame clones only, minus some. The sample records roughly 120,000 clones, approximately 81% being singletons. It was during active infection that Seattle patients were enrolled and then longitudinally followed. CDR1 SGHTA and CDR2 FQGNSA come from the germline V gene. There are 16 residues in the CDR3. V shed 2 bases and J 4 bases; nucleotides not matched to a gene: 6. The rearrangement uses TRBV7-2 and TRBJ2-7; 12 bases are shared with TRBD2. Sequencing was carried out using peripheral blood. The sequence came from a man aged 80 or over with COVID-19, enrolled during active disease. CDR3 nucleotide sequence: TGTGCCAGCAGCTTACCTAGCGGGAGGGCCCTTTACGAGCAGTACTTC. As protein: CASSLPSGRALYEQYF. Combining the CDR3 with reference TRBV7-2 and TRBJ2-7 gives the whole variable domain GAGVSQSPSNKVTEKGKDVELRCDPISGHTALYWYRQSLGQGLEFLIYFQGNSAPDKSGLPSDRFSAERTGGSVSTLTIQRTQQEDSAVYLCASSLPSGRALYEQYFGPGTRLTVT.